This TCR beta chain was sequenced for a study of blood T cell repertoires in COVID-19. For the study at large: COVID-19 samples from acute and convalescent phases originated in the United States, Italy and Spain. PBMCs, B-cell-depleted T cells, or T cells provided the cDNA or gDNA that made up the material.

In the original processing: Reference gene primer amplification in the assay estimated nucleated cell counts. Clones were read by immunoSEQ multiplex PCR, and TCRdb kept only the in-frame ones, dropping some. The D gene and trimming were derived from the DNA, and the V and J assignments and clone size from that table. Counted here are roughly 200,000 clones, roughly 83% occurring once; the ten biggest clones make up 1.5%. Germline CDR1 is SGHDT and CDR2 is YYEEEE. V was pared by 3 bases and J by 2 bases, with 15 bases between. This CDR3 is built from 15 residues. This chain connects TRBV5-6 to TRBJ2-7; possibly TRBD2 for D (5 bases). The material sequenced was peripheral blood. This TCR was sampled from a human donor in a cohort sampled during active COVID-19. Written as DNA, the CDR3 is TGTGCCAGCAGCTCACCTCCTCGGGGTACCTACGAGCAGTACTTC. This encodes CASSSPPRGTYEQYF.